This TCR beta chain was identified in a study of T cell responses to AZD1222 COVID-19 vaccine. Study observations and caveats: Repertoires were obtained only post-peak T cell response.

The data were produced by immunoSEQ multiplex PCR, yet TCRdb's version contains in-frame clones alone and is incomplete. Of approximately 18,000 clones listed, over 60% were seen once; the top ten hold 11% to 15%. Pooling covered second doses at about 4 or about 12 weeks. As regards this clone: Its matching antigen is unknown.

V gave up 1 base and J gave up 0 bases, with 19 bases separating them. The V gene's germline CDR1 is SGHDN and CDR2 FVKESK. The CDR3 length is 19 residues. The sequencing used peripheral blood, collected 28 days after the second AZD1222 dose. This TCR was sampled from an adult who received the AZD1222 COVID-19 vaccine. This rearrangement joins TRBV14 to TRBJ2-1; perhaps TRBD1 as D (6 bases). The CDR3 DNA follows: TGTGCCAGCAGCCAAGGTCGACAGGAGGCCCGCTTCTCCTACAATGAGCAGTTCTTC. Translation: CASSQGRQEARFSYNEQFF.